A single sample gave rise to the 22 T cell receptor beta chains below, sequenced in a study of PD-L1 blockade in urothelial cancer. TCRdb's copy holds only in-frame clones and misses some; the assay was immunoSEQ multiplex PCR. The repertoire includes tens of thousands of clones, 90% of them detected once, and around 1.5% sits in the top ten. As for time point: pretreatment peripheral blood. This specimen consisted of PBMCs, obtained around atezolizumab (anti-PD-L1) treatment. The source is a man aged 60 to 75 with urothelial cancer.

CDR3 loop: CASSLRGADINSPLHF. The CDR3 nucleotides are TGCGCCAGCAGCTTACGGGGAGCGGATATTAATTCACCCCTCCACTTT. The V and J genes are TRBV5-1 and TRBJ1-6; no firm D call. The CDR3 has 16 residues. CDR1 is SGHRS and CDR2 is YFSETQ in the germline V gene. With 2 bases removed from V and 6 bases from J, the gap between germline ends came to 15 bases.

This rearrangement joins TRBV5-1 to TRBJ2-4, with D uncertain. Germline values: CDR1 SGHRS, CDR2 YFSETQ. CDR3 length: 16 residues. The V and J ends lost 0 bases and 1 base respectively, with 11 bases between them. The CDR3 region has the DNA TGCGCCAGCAGCTTGGAACGGAGTGGGGCCAAAAACATTCAGTACTTC. This encodes CASSLERSGAKNIQYF.

The chain couples TRBV7-2 to TRBJ1-2, with TRBD1 matching 8 bases. Per germline, CDR1 SGHTA and CDR2 FQGNSA. Trimming took 4 bases from V and 1 from J; bases not matched to a gene: 11. The CDR3 spans 17 residues. The CDR3 DNA reads as TGTGCCAGCAGCTCCCATCACCTGGACAGGGATAACTATGGCTACACCTTC. It encodes CASSSHHLDRDNYGYTF.

The rearrangement joins TRBV7-8 to TRBJ1-5, with D perhaps TRBD1 (5 bases). V gave up 5 bases and J gave up 4 bases, with 9 bases separating them. This CDR3 comprises 13 residues. CDR1 is SGHVS and CDR2 is FQNEAQ in the germline V gene. CDR3 sequence reads: CASSLRGNQPQHF. CDR3 DNA sequence: TGTGCCAGCAGCCTAAGGGGAAATCAGCCCCAGCATTTT.

The DNA of the CDR3 is TGTGCCAGTAGTACGGGGAAAGAGACCCAGTACTTC. Encoded protein: CASSTGKETQYF. The chain uses TRBV19 and TRBJ2-5, with D possibly matching TRBD2 (5 bases). CDR3 length equals 12 residues. V shed 4 bases and J shed 3 bases, with 6 bases lying between them. The germline V gene has CDR1 LNHDA and CDR2 SQIVND (reference sequence).

This clone was seen only a few times. This rearrangement joins TRBV7-2 to TRBJ2-7; tentatively, D is TRBD2 (6 bases). Germline assignment: CDR1 SGHTA and CDR2 FQGNSA. Trimming took 4 bases from V and 7 from J, leaving 14 bases between them. The CDR3 covers 13 residues. CDR3 DNA: TGTGCCAGCAGCTCGCGGATGGAGGGGGAGCAGTACTTC. It codes for CASSSRMEGEQYF.

The chain links TRBV5-4 to TRBJ1-6; D remains unclear. The V gene's germline CDR1 is SGHNT and CDR2 YYREEE (reference sequence). V was cut by 5 bases and J by 0 bases, with 9 bases left in between. The CDR3 extends over 15 amino acids. The CDR3 region has the DNA TGTGCCAGCAGTCCAGGCAGCTCCTATAATTCACCCCTCCACTTT. Translation: CASSPGSSYNSPLHF.

This chain links TRBV5-1 with TRBJ2-3, with D perhaps matching TRBD2 (7 bases). This CDR3 is built from 16 residues. Trimming shortened V by 1 base and J by 4 bases, and 16 bases separated the two germline ends. Germline V CDR1 and CDR2: SGHRS, YFSETQ. DNA for the CDR3: TGCGCCAGCAGCTTGTTGCGGGGGCCTCTTCCAGATACGCAGTATTTT. It yields the protein CASSLLRGPLPDTQYF.

The rearrangement joins TRBV19 to TRBJ2-2; 7 positions agree with TRBD1. J was trimmed by 7 bases and V by 5 bases; bases with no gene match: 7. The CDR3 has 14 residues. Germline V gene sequence: CDR1 LNHDA, CDR2 SQIVND (reference sequence). The CDR3 DNA sequence: TGTGCCAGTAGTTTAACAGGGGCGAACGGGGAGCTGTTTTTT. Translated, it gives CASSLTGANGELFF.

The rearrangement joins TRBV19 to TRBJ1-2; 8 nucleotides agree with TRBD1. Germline lookup yields CDR1 LNHDA and CDR2 SQIVND (reference sequence). Trimming at V came to 5 bases and at J to 2 bases, leaving 7 bases not matched to a gene. The CDR3 has 15 amino acids. In DNA form, the CDR3 reads TGTGCCAGTAGTTCGTCTGGACAGGGAAACTATGGCTACACCTTC. It yields the protein CASSSSGQGNYGYTF.

V usage is TRBV10-3 and J usage is TRBJ2-1; TRBD1 aligns across 9 bases. The CDR3 is 13 amino acids. The junction had 8 bases not matched to a gene; V was cut back by 11 bases and J by 6 bases. CDR1 ENHRY and CDR2 SYGVKD come from the germline V gene. CDR3 nucleotides: TGTGCCTCCGAACCGGGACAGGGCAATGAGCAGTTCTTC. This translates into CASEPGQGNEQFF.

The chain recombines TRBV19 with TRBJ2-4; 7 nucleotides agree with TRBD2. Germline V gene data show CDR1 as LNHDA and CDR2 as SQIVND (reference sequence). The CDR3 has 17 amino acids. Trimming at V came to 7 bases and at J to 0 bases, leaving 12 bases not matched to a gene. The CDR3 DNA sequence: TGTGCCAGTACCCCAGAGGAGGGACTATTAGCCAAAAACATTCAGTACTTC. Translation: CASTPEEGLLAKNIQYF.

This chain uses TRBV15 with TRBJ1-4; tentative D call: TRBD1 (5 bases). The germline CDR1 and CDR2 sequences are LNHNV and YYDKDF (reference sequence). The CDR3 is 16 amino acids. The V and J ends lost 0 bases and 7 bases respectively, with 15 bases between them. CDR3 amino acids: CATSRDPVGGVEKLFF. CDR3 DNA sequence: TGTGCCACCAGCAGAGATCCTGTGGGGGGGGTTGAAAAACTGTTTTTT.

The rearrangement joins TRBV13 to TRBJ2-2, with TRBD1 matching over 7 bases. CDR1 and CDR2 (germline): PRHDT, FYEKMQ (reference sequence). The trim removed 6 bases at V and 4 bases at J, leaving 11 bases unmatched. This CDR3 has 16 amino acids. The CDR3 bases are TGTGCCAGCAGGGGGCCGCTTGGACAGGCCACCGGGGAGCTGTTTTTT. This gives the protein CASRGPLGQATGELFF.

The rearrangement uses TRBV7-6 and TRBJ1-2; 11 bases are shared with TRBD1. The V segment lost 1 base and the J segment 8 bases; nucleotides outside the gene matches: 6. The CDR3 is made up of 15 amino acids. Germline V lookup: CDR1 SGHVS, CDR2 FNYEAQ. The CDR3 here is CASSLGTGGVVGYTF. CDR3 bases: TGTGCCAGCAGCTTAGGGACAGGGGGCGTTGTGGGCTACACCTTC.

The chain uses TRBV7-2 and TRBJ1-5; TRBD1 matches 7 bases. Looked up from germline, CDR1 is SGHTA and CDR2 is FQGNSA. Trimming took 4 bases from V and 3 from J; bases not matched to a gene: 3. CDR3 size: 14 residues. In nucleotides, the CDR3 is TGTGCCAGCAGCTCGGGACAGCCCAATCAGCCCCAGCATTTT. This sequence encodes CASSSGQPNQPQHF.

The chain is built from TRBV7-3 and TRBJ2-3; 8 bases fit TRBD1. CDR1 and CDR2 from the germline V gene are SGHTA and FQGTGA. The CDR3 loop spans 18 amino acids. The ends lost 5 bases at V and 3 bases at J; junction bases unmatched: 16. CDR3 region: CASSAQPPGGSGTDTQYF. In DNA form, the CDR3 reads TGTGCCAGCAGCGCGCAACCACCAGGGGGCAGTGGTACAGATACGCAGTATTTT.

The chain links TRBV28 to TRBJ2-1; tentative D call: TRBD1 (6 bases). Per germline, CDR1 MDHEN and CDR2 SYDVKM. Between the trimmed V and J ends, which lost 7 bases and 5 bases, there was a span of 15 bases. CDR3 length: 14 amino acids. The CDR3 nucleotides read TGTGCCAGCATCAGGGGCTCTGTAAACAATGAGCAGTTCTTC. Its translation: CASIRGSVNNEQFF.

The rearrangement links TRBV14 to TRBJ1-2, with D maybe TRBD1 (5 bases). CDR1 is SGHDN, CDR2 FVKESK, per germline. CDR3 length: 14 amino acids. Trimming took 0 bases from V and 7 from J, leaving 12 bases between them. CDR3 nucleotides: TGTGCCAGCAGCCAAGATTGGCAGGGCGGTGGCTACACCTTC. Its protein product is CASSQDWQGGGYTF.

The chain is built from TRBV18 and TRBJ2-7; 9 positions match TRBD2. CDR1 is KGHSH, CDR2 LQKENI, per germline. V shed 4 bases, J shed 4 bases, and the junction held 8 bases outside the gene matches. This CDR3 has 15 residues. The CDR3 DNA reads as TGTGCCAGCTCACTGAGACTAGCGGAGTTGTACGAGCAGTACTTC. Its protein product is CASSLRLAELYEQYF.

V usage is TRBV30 and J usage is TRBJ2-2; maybe TRBD2 (6 bases). This CDR3 has 16 residues. Trimming stripped 0 bases from V and 2 bases from J, with 13 bases between. Germline values: CDR1 GTSNPN, CDR2 SVGIG (reference sequence). The CDR3 bases are TGTGCCTGGAGTGTTCGCGGGGTAACAAACACCGGGGAGCTGTTTTTT. It encodes CAWSVRGVTNTGELFF.

A single count supports this clone. V gene TRBV4-2 combines with J gene TRBJ2-3; TRBD2 aligns across 9 bases. The junction had 7 bases not matched to a gene; V was cut back by 0 bases and J by 6 bases. The length of the CDR3 is 16 residues. Germline CDR1 and CDR2: LGHNA and YNFKEQ. The CDR3, as DNA: TGTGCCAGCAGCCAAGAGTTGCGGGGGGGCAGGGATACGCAGTATTTT. Its protein product is CASSQELRGGRDTQYF.